The clone carrying this TCR beta chain has more than one count but fewer than ten. CDR3 size: 14 residues. Germline CDR1 and CDR2: SGHRS and YFSETQ. V shed 0 bases and J shed 5 bases, with 11 bases lying between them. These data belong to a study of blood T cell repertoires in COVID-19. For the study at large: There were acute and convalescent COVID-19 samples, and they came from the United States, Italy and Spain. PBMCs, B-cell-depleted T cells, or T cells provided the cDNA or gDNA that made up the material.

Under the authors' procedure: Estimated nucleated cell counts came from reference gene primer amplification. The method was immunoSEQ multiplex PCR; TCRdb's version includes in-frame clones alone and lacks a portion of them. V and J calls and clone size follow that table, whereas D and trimming were derived from the DNA. This table has fewer than 250,000 clones, approximately 85% appearing once. The sequence was obtained from a woman aged 50 to 65 with active or convalescent COVID-19. V and J are TRBV5-1 and TRBJ1-1, with a weak D call TRBD1 (5 bases). The sequencing sample was made of peripheral blood. CDR3 in DNA: TGCGCCAGCAGCTTGGCCGGGGGTAAAACTGAAGCTTTCTTT. This gives the protein CASSLAGGKTEAFF. Drawing the rest from reference TRBV5-1 and TRBJ1-1, the complete variable domain is KAGVTQTPRYLIKTRGQQVTLSCSPISGHRSVSWYQQTPGQGLQFLFEYFSETQRNKGNFPGRFSGRQFSNSRSEMNVSTLELGDSALYLCASSLAGGKTEAFFGQGTRLTVV.